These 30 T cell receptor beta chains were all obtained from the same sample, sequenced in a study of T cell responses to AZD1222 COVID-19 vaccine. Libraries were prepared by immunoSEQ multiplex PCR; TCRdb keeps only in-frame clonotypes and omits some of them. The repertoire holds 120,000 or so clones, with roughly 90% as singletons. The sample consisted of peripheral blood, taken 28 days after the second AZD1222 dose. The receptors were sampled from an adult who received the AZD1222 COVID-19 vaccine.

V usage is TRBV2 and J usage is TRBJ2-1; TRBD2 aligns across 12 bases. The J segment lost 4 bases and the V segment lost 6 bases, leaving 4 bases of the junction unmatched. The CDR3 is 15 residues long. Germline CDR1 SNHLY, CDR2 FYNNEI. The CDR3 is CASRETSGGYNEQFF. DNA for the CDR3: TGTGCCAGCAGGGAGACTAGCGGGGGATACAATGAGCAGTTCTTC.

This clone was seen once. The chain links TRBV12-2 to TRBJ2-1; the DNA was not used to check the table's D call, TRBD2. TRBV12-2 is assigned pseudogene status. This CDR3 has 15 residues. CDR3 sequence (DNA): TGTGCAAGTCGCTTATTACTACTTCTTTACAATGAGCAGTTCTTC. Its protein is CASRLLLLLYNEQFF.

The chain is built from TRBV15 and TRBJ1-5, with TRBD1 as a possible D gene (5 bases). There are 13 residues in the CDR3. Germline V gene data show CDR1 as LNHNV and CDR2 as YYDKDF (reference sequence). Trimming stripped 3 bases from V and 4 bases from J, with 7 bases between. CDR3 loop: CATSRGENQPQHF. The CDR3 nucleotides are TGTGCCACCAGCAGGGGGGAAAATCAGCCCCAGCATTTT.

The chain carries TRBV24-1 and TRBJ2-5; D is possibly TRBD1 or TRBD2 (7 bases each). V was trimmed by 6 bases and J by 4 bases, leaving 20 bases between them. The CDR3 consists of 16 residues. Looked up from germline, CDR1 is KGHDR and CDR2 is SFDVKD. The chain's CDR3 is CATSFTSTGRGETQYF. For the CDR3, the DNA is TGTGCCACCAGTTTCACCTCGACAGGGAGGGGAGAGACCCAGTACTTC.

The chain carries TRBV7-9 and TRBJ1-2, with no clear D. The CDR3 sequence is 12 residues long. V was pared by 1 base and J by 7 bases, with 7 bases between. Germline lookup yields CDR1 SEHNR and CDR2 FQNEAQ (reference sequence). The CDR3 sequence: CASSLEQGGYTF. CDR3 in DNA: TGTGCCAGCAGCTTAGAACAAGGTGGCTACACCTTC.

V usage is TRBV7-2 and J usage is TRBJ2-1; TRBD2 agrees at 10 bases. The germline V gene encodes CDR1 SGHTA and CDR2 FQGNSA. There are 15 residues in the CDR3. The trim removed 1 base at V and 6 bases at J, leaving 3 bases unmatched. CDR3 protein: CASSLGIAGGNEQFF. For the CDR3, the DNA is TGTGCCAGCAGCTTAGGAATAGCGGGGGGCAATGAGCAGTTCTTC.

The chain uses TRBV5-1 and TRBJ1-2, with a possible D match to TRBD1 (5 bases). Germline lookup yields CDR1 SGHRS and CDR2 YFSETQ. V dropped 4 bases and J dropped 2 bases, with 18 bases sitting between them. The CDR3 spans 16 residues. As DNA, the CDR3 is TGCGCCAGCAGCCCGGGGGGATCAGGGTTGAACTATGGCTACACCTTC. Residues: CASSPGGSGLNYGYTF.

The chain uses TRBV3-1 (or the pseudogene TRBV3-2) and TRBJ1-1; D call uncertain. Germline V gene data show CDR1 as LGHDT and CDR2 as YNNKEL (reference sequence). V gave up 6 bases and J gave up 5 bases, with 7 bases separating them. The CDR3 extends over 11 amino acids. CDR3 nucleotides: TGTGCCAGCAGTGCCCGGACTGAAGCTTTCTTT. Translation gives CASSARTEAFF.

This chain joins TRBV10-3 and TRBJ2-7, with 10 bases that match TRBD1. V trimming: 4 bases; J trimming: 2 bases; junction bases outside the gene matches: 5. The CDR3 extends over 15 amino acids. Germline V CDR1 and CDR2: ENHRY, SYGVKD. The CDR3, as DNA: TGTGCCATCAGTGGTGGGGACAGGGGAGCCTACGAGCAGTACTTC. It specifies CAISGGDRGAYEQYF.

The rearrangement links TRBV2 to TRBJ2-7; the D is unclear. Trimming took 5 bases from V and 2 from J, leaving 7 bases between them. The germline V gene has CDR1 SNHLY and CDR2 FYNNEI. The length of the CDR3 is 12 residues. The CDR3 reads CASSYTAYEQYF. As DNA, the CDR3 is TGTGCCAGCAGTTACACCGCCTACGAGCAGTACTTC.

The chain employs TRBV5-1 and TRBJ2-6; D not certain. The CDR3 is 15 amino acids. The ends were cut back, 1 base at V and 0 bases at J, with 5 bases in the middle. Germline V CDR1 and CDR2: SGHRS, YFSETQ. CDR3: CASSLKFSGANVLTF. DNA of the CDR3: TGCGCCAGCAGCTTGAAATTCTCTGGGGCCAACGTCCTGACTTTC.

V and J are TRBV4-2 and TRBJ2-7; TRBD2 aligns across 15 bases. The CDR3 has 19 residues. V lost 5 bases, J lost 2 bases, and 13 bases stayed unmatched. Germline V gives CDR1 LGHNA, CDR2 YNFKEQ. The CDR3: CASSSYPGLAGGQTYEQYF. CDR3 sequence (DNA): TGTGCCAGCAGCAGCTACCCGGGACTAGCGGGAGGCCAAACCTACGAGCAGTACTTC.

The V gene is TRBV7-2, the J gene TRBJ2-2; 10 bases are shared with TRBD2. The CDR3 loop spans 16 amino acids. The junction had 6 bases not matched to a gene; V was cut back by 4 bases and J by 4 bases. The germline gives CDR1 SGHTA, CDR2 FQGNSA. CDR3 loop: CASSSQRGGGTGELFF. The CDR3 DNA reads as TGTGCCAGCAGCTCCCAGCGGGGGGGTGGCACCGGGGAGCTGTTTTTT. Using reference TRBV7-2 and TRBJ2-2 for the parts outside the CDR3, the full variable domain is GAGVSQSPSNKVTEKGKDVELRCDPISGHTALYWYRQSLGQGLEFLIYFQGNSAPDKSGLPSDRFSAERTGGSVSTLTIQRTQQEDSAVYLCASSSQRGGGTGELFFGEGSRLTVL.

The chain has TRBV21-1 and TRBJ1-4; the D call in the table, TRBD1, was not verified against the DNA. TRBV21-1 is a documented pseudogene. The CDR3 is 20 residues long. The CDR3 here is CASSAKAYSRSGPSNEKLFF. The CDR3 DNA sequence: TGTGCCAGCAGCGCGAAAGCATACTCCAGGTCTGGGCCCAGTAATGAAAAACTGTTTTTT.

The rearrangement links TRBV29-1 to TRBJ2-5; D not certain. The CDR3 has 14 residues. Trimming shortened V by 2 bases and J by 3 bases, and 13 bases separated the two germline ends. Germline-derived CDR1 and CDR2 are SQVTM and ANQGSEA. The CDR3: CSVESTDLKETQYF. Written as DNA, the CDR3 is TGCAGCGTTGAAAGTACGGACCTGAAAGAGACCCAGTACTTC.

The CDR3 protein is CASSQEAIPTGELFF. Written as DNA, the CDR3 is TGTGCCAGCAGCCAAGAGGCAATTCCCACCGGGGAGCTGTTTTTT. The rearrangement uses TRBV14 and TRBJ2-2; no firm D call. Germline V gives CDR1 SGHDN, CDR2 FVKESK. Trimming removed 0 bases from V and 4 bases from J, with 9 bases in between. The CDR3 is 15 residues long.

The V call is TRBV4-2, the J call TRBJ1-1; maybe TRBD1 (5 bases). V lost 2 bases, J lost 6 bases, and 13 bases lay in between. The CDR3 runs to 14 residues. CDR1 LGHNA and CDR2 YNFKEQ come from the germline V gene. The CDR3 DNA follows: TGTGCCAGCAGCCAATTCCGTGGGACCCCTGAAGCTTTCTTT. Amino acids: CASSQFRGTPEAFF.

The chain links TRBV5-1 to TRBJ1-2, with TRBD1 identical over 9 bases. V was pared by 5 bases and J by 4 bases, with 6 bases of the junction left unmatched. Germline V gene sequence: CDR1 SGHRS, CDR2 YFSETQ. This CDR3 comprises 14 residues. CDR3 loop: CASRRDREGYGYTF. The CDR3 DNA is TGCGCCAGCAGGAGGGACAGGGAGGGCTATGGCTACACCTTC. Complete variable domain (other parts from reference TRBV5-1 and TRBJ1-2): KAGVTQTPRYLIKTRGQQVTLSCSPISGHRSVSWYQQTPGQGLQFLFEYFSETQRNKGNFPGRFSGRQFSNSRSEMNVSTLELGDSALYLCASRRDREGYGYTFGSGTRLTVV.

In nucleotides, the CDR3 is TGTGCCAGCAGTTTTACCCACACAGATACGCAGTATTTT. Its translation: CASSFTHTDTQYF. The chain combines TRBV27 with TRBJ2-3, with D unresolved. V was shortened by 3 bases and J by 2 bases, with 6 bases between the two germline ends. The CDR3 has 13 residues. Per the germline V gene, CDR1 is MNHEY and CDR2 is SMNVEV (reference sequence).

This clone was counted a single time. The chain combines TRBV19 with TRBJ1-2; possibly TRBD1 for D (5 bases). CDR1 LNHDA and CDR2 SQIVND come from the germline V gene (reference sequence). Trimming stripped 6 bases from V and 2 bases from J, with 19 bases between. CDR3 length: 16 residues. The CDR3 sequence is CASRRDGLAENYGYTF. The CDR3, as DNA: TGTGCCAGTAGGAGGGACGGACTCGCGGAAAACTATGGCTACACCTTC.

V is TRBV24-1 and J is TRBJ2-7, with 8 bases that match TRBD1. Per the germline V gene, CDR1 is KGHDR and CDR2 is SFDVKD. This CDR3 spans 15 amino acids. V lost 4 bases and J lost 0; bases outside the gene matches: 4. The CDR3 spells CATSEWTGFSYEQYF. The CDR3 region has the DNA TGTGCCACCAGTGAATGGACAGGGTTCTCCTACGAGCAGTACTTC.

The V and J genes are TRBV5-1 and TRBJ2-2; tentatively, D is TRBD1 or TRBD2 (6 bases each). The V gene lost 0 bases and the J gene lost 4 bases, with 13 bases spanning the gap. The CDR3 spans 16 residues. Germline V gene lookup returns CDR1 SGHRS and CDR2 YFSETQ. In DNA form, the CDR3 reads TGCGCCAGCAGCTTGGACAGGGTCGGGGGCACCGGGGAGCTGTTTTTT. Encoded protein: CASSLDRVGGTGELFF.

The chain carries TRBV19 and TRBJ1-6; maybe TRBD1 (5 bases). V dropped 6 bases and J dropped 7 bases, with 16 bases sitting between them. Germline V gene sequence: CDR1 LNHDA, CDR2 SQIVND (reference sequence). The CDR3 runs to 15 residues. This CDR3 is CASRPGTMGNSPLHF. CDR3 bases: TGTGCCAGTAGGCCGGGGACTATGGGAAATTCACCCCTCCACTTT. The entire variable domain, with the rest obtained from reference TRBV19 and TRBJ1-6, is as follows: DGGITQSPKYLFRKEGQNVTLSCEQNLNHDAMYWYRQDPGQGLRLIYYSQIVNDFQKGDIAEGYSVSREKKESFPLTVTSAQKNPTAFYLCASRPGTMGNSPLHFGNGTRLTVT.

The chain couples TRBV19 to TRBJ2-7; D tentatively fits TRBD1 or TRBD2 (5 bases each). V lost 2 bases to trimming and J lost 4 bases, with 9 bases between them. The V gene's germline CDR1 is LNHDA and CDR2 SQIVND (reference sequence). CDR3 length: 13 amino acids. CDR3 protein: CASSITGPYEQYF. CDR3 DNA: TGTGCCAGTAGTATAACGGGACCGTACGAGCAGTACTTC.

The CDR3 nucleotides are TGTGCCAGCAGCCTGGACAGGGGGTATGGCTACACCTTC. This encodes CASSLDRGYGYTF. This chain uses TRBV6-5 with TRBJ1-2, with TRBD1 matching over 10 bases. Germline values: CDR1 MNHEY, CDR2 SVGAGI. The ends lost 6 bases at V and 5 bases at J; junction bases unmatched: 3. The CDR3 extends over 13 amino acids.

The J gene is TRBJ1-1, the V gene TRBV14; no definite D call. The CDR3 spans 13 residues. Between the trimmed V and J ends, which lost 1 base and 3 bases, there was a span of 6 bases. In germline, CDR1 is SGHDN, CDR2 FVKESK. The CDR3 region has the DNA TGTGCCAGCAGCCAAGTCCGCCACACTGAAGCTTTCTTT. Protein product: CASSQVRHTEAFF.

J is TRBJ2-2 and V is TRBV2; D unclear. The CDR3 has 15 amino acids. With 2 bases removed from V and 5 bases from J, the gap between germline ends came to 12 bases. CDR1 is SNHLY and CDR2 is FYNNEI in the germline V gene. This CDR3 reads CASSEKPRVTGELFF. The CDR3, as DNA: TGTGCCAGCAGTGAAAAACCTAGGGTAACCGGGGAGCTGTTTTTT.

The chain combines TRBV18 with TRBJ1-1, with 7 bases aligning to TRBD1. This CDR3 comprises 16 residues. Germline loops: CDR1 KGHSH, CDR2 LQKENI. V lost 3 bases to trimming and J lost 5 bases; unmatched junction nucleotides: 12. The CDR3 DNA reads TGTGCCAGCTCACCGAATCAATTACAGGGGTATACTGAAGCTTTCTTT. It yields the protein CASSPNQLQGYTEAFF.

The CDR3 region is CASRRGSSYNSPLHF. CDR3 coding DNA: TGTGCCAGCAGGAGGGGGAGCTCCTATAATTCACCCCTCCACTTT. The V and J genes are TRBV27 and TRBJ1-6; the D gene is possibly TRBD1 (6 bases). The CDR3 sequence is 15 residues long. V dropped 6 bases and J dropped 0 bases, with 9 bases sitting between them. Germline V gene sequence: CDR1 MNHEY, CDR2 SMNVEV (reference sequence).

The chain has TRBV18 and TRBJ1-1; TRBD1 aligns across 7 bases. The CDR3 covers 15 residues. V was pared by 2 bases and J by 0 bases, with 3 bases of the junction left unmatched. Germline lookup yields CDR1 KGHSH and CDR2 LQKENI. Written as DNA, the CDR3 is TGTGCCAGCTCACCATCGGGACAGATGAACACTGAAGCTTTCTTT. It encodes CASSPSGQMNTEAFF.